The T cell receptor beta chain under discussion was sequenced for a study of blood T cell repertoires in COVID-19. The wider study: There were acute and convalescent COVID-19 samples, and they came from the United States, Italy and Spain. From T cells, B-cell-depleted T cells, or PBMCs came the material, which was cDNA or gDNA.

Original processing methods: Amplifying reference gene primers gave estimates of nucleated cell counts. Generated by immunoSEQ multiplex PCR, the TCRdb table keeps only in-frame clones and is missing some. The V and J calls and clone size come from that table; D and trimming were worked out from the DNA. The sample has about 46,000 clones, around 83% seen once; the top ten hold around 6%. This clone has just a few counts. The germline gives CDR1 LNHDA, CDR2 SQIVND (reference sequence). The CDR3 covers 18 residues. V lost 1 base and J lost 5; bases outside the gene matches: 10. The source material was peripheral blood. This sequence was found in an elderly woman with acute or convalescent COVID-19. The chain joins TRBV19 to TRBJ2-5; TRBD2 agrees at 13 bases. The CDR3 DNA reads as TGTGCCAGTAGTATAGGGTCCTCGGGACTAGCGGGGCTGGAGACCCAGTACTTC. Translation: CASSIGSSGLAGLETQYF.